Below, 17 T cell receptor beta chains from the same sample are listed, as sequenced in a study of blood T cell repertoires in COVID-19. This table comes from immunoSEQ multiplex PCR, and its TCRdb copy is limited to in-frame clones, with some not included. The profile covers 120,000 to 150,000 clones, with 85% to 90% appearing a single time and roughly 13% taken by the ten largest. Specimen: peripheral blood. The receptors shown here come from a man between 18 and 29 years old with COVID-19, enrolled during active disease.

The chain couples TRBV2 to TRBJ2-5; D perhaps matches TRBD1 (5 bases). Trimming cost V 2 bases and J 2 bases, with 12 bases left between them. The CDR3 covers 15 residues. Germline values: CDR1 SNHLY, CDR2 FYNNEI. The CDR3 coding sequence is TGTGCCAGCAGTGAATTGGACACACTTCAAGAGACCCAGTACTTC. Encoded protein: CASSELDTLQETQYF.

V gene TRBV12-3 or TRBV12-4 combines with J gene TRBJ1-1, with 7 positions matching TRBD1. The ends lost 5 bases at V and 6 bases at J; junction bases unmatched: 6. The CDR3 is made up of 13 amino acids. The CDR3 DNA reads TGTGCCAGCAGTCCAACAGGGGCCCCTGAAGCTTTCTTT. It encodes CASSPTGAPEAFF.

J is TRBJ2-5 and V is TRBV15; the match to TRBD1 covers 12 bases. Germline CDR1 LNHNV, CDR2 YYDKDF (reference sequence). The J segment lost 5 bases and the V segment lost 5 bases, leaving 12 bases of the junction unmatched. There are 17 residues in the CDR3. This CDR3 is CATSPPIGTGGVETQYF. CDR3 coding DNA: TGTGCCACCAGCCCCCCGATTGGGACAGGGGGCGTTGAGACCCAGTACTTC.

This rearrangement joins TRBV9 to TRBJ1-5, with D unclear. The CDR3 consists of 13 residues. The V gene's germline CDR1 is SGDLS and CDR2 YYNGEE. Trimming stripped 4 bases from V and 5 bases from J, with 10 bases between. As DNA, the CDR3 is TGTGCCAGCAGCCAACAAGTTGATCAGCCCCAGCATTTT. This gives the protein CASSQQVDQPQHF.

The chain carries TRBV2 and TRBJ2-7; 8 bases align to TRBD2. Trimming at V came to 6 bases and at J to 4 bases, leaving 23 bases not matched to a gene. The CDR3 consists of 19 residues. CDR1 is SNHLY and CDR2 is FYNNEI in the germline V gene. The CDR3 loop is CASRGLLAAIPSGRYEQYF. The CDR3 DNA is TGTGCCAGCAGGGGGCTACTAGCGGCCATACCCTCAGGGAGGTACGAGCAGTACTTC.

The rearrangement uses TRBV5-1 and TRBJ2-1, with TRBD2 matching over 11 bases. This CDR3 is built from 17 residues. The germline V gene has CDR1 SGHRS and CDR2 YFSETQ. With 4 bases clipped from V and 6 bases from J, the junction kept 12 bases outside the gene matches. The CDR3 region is CASSVWLAGGTPNEQFF. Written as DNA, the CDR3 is TGCGCCAGCAGCGTCTGGCTAGCGGGAGGTACCCCCAATGAGCAGTTCTTC.

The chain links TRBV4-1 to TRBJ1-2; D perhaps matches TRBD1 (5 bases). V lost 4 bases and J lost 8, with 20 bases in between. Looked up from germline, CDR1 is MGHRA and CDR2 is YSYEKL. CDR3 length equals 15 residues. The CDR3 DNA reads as TGCGCCAGCAGCCGATTTCTCGGGGGGTTCGGCGGCTACACCTTC. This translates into CASSRFLGGFGGYTF.

The CDR3 region is CASSQGQGADTQYF. CDR3 nucleotide sequence: TGCGCCAGCAGCCAGGGACAGGGAGCAGATACGCAGTATTTT. V is TRBV5-1 and J is TRBJ2-3, with 9 bases aligning to TRBD1. There are 14 residues in the CDR3. With 4 bases clipped from V and 4 bases from J, the junction kept 4 bases outside the gene matches. CDR1 and CDR2 from the germline V gene are SGHRS and YFSETQ.

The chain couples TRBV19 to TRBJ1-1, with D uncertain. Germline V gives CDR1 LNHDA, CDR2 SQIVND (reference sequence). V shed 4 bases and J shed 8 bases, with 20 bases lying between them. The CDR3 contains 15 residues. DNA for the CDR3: TGTGCCAGTAGTACCCGGGGAAGGGCCGTACGAGAAGCTTTCTTT. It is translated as CASSTRGRAVREAFF. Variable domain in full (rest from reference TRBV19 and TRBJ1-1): DGGITQSPKYLFRKEGQNVTLSCEQNLNHDAMYWYRQDPGQGLRLIYYSQIVNDFQKGDIAEGYSVSREKKESFPLTVTSAQKNPTAFYLCASSTRGRAVREAFFGQGTRLTVV.

The CDR3 DNA reads as TGTGCCAGCAGTCAGACCCCCACCGGGAATGAGCAGTTCTTC. It is translated as CASSQTPTGNEQFF. The chain links TRBV27 to TRBJ2-1; no reliable D call. With 5 bases removed from V and 7 bases from J, the gap between germline ends came to 15 bases. This CDR3 has 14 residues. From germline, CDR1 is MNHEY and CDR2 SMNVEV (reference sequence).

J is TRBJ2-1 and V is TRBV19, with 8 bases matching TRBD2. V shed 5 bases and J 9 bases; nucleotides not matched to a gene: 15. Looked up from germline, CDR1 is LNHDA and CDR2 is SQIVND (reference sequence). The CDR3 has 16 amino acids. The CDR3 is CASSQAGGPGGGEQFF. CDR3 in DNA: TGTGCCAGTAGTCAGGCGGGAGGCCCCGGTGGGGGTGAGCAGTTCTTC.

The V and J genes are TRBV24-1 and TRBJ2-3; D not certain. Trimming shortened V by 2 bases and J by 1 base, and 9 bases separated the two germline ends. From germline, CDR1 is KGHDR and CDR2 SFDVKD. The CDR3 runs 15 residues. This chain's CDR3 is CATSDSLTGTDTQYF. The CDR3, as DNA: TGTGCCACCAGTGATTCCCTCACAGGCACAGATACGCAGTATTTT.

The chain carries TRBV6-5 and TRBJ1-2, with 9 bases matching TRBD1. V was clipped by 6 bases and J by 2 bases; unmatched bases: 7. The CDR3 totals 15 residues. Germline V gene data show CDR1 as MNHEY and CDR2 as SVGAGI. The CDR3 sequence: CASRPTGGANYGYTF. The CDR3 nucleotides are TGTGCCAGCAGACCCACAGGGGGCGCGAACTATGGCTACACCTTC.

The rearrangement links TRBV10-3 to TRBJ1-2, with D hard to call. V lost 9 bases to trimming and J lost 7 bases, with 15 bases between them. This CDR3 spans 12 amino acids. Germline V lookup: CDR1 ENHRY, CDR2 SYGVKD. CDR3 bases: TGTGCCATAGGGCCTTGGGCGGGTGGCTACACCTTC. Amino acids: CAIGPWAGGYTF.

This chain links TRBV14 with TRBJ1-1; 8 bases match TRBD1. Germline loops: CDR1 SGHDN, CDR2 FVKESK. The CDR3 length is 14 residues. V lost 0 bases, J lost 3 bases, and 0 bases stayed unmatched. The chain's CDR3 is CASSQDRGHTEAFF. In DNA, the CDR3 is TGTGCCAGCAGCCAAGACAGGGGGCACACTGAAGCTTTCTTT.

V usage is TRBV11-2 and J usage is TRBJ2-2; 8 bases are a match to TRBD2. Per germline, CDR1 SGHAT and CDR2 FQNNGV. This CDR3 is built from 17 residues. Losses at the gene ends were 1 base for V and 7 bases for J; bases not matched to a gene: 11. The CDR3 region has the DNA TGTGCCAGCAGCTTAGTTTCAAGCGGGAGATTTGGCGGGGAGCTGTTTTTT. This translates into CASSLVSSGRFGGELFF.

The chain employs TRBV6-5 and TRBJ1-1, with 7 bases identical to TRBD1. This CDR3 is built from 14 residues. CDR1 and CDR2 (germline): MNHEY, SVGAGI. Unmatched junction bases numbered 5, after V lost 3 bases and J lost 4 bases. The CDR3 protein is CASSYRGHVTEAFF. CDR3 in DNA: TGTGCCAGCAGTTATAGGGGGCATGTCACTGAAGCTTTCTTT.